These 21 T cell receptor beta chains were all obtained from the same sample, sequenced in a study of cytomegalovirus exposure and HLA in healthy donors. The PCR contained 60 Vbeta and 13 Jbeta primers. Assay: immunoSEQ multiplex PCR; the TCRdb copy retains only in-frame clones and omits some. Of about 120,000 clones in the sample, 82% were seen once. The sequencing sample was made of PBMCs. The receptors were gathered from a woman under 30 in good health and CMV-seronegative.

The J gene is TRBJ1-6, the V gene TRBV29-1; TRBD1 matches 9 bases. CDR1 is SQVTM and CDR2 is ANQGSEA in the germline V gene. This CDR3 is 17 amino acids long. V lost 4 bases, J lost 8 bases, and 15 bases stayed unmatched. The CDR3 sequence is CSVGVGDRVGPHSPLHF. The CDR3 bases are TGCAGCGTTGGTGTGGGGGACAGGGTAGGGCCTCATTCACCCCTCCACTTT.

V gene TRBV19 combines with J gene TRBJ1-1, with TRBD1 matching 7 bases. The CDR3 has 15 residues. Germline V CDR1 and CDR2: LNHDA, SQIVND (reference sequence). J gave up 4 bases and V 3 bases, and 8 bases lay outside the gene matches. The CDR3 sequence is CASSMTPQGGTEAFF. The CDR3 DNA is TGTGCCAGTAGTATGACCCCCCAGGGGGGCACTGAAGCTTTCTTT.

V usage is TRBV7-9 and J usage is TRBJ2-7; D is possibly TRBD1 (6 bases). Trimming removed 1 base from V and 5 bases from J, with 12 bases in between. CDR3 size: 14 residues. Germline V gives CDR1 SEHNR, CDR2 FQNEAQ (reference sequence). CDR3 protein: CASSLGQGINEQYF. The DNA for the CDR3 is TGTGCCAGCAGCTTAGGGCAGGGGATCAACGAGCAGTACTTC.

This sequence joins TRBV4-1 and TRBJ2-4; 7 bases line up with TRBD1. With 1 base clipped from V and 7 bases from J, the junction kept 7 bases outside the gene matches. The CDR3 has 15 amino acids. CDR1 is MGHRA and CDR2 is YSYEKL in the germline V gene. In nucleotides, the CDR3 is TGCGCCAGCAGCCAAGCAGGGGGTCGGGGTAACATTCAGTACTTC. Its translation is CASSQAGGRGNIQYF.

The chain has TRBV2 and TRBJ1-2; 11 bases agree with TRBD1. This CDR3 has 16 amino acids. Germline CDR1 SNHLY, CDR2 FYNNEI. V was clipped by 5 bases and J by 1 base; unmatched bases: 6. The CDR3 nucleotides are TGTGCCAGCAGTCCCCCGGACAGGGGGCTTAACTATGGCTACACCTTC. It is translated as CASSPPDRGLNYGYTF.

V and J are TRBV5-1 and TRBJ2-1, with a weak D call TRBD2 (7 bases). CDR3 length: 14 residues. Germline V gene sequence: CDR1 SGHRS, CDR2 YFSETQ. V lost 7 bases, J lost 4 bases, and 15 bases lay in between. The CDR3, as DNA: TGCGCCAGCCAGGAGGGGGGGAGGTACAATGAGCAGTTCTTC. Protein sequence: CASQEGGRYNEQFF.

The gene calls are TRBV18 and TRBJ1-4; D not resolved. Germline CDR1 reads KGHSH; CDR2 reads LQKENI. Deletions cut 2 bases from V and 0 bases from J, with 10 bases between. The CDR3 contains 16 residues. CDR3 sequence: CASSPFSGTTNEKLFF. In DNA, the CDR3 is TGTGCCAGCTCACCATTTAGCGGGACAACTAATGAAAAACTGTTTTTT.

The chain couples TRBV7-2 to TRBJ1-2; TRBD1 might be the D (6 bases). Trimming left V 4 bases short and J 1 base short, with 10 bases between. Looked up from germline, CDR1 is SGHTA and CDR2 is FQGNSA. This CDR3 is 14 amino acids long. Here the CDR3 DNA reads TGTGCCAGCAGCTGGCGACAGGTTAACTATGGCTACACCTTC. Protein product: CASSWRQVNYGYTF.

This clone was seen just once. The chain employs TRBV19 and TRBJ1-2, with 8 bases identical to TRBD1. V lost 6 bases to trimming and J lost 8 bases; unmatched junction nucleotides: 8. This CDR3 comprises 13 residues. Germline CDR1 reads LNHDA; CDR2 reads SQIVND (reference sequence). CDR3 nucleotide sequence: TGTGCCAGTAGGTCTGGACAGGGATGGGGCTACACCTTC. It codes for CASRSGQGWGYTF.

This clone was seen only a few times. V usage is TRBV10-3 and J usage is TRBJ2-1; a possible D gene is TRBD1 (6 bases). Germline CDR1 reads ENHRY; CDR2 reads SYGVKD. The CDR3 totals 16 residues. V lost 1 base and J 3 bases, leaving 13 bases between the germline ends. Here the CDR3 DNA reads TGTGCCATCAGTGAGTTGGACAGCCCCGACTACAATGAGCAGTTCTTC. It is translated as CAISELDSPDYNEQFF.

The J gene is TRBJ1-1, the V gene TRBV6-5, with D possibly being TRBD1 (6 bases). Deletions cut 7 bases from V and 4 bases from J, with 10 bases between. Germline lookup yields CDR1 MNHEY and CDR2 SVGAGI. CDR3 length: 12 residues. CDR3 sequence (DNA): TGTGCCAGCAAGGGGGAGGGCACTGAAGCTTTCTTT. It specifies CASKGEGTEAFF.

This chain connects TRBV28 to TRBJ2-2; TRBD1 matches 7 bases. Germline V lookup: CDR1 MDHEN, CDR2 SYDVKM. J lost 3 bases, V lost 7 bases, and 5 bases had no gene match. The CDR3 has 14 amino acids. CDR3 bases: TGTGCCAGCAAGACAGGGATGTACACCGGGGAGCTGTTTTTT. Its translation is CASKTGMYTGELFF.

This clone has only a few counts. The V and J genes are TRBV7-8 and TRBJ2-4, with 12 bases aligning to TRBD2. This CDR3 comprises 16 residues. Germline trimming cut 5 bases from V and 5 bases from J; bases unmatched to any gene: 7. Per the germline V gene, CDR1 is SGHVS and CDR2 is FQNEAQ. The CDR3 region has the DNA TGTGCCAGCAGCACACGACTAGCGGGGGCCCAAAACATTCAGTACTTC. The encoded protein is CASSTRLAGAQNIQYF.

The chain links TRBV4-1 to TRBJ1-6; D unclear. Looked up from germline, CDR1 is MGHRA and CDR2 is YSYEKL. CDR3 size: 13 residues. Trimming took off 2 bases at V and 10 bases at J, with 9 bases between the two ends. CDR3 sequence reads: CASSQPSGSPLHF. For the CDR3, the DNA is TGCGCCAGCAGCCAACCTTCGGGATCACCCCTCCACTTT.

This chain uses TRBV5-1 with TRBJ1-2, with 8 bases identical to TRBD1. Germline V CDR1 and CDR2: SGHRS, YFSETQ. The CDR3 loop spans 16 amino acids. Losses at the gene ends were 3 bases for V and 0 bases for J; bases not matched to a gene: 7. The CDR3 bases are TGCGCCAGCAGCTCCGGACAGGGAGGTCCTAACTATGGCTACACCTTC. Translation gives CASSSGQGGPNYGYTF.

The CDR3 protein is CASKGALGNTEAFF. In nucleotides, the CDR3 is TGTGCCAGCAAAGGGGCGCTGGGGAACACTGAAGCTTTCTTT. This chain uses TRBV5-4 with TRBJ1-1; D is possibly TRBD1 (5 bases). The CDR3 loop spans 14 amino acids. Germline CDR1 is SGHNT and CDR2 is YYREEE (reference sequence). V dropped 6 bases and J dropped 1 base, with 13 bases sitting between them. Based on the CDR3 plus reference TRBV5-4 and TRBJ1-1, the full variable domain is ETGVTQSPTHLIKTRGQQVTLRCSSQSGHNTVSWYQQALGQGPQFIFQYYREEENGRGNFPPRFSGLQFPNYSSELNVNALELDDSALYLCASKGALGNTEAFFGQGTRLTVV.

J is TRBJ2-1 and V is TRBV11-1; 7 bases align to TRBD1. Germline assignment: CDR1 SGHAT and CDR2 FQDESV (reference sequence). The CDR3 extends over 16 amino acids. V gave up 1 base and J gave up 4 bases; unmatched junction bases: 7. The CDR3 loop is CASSLGRDRSYNEQFF. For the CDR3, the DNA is TGTGCCAGCAGCTTAGGACGGGACAGATCGTACAATGAGCAGTTCTTC.

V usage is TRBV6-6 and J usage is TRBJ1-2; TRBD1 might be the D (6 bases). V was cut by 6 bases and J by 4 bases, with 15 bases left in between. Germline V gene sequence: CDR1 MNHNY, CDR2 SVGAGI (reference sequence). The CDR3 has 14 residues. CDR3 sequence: CASRLLTGIYGYTF. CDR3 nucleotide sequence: TGTGCCAGCAGACTATTGACAGGAATCTATGGCTACACCTTC.

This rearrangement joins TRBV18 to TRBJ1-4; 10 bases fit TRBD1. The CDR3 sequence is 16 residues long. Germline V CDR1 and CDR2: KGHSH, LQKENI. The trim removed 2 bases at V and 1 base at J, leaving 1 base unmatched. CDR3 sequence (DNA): TGTGCCAGCTCACCAGGACAGGGGGGAACTAATGAAAAACTGTTTTTT. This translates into CASSPGQGGTNEKLFF.

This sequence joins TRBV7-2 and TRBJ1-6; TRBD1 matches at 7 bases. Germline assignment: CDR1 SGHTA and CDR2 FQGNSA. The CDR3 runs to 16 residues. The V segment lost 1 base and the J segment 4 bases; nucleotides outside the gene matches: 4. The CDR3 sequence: CASSLEGTVYNSPLHF. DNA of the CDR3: TGTGCCAGCAGCTTAGAGGGGACAGTTTATAATTCACCCCTCCACTTT.

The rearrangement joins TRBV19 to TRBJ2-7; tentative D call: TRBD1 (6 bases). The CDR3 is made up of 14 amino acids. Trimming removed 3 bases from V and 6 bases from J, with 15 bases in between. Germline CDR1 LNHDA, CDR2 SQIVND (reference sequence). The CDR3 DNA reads TGTGCCAGTAGTATGCTTCCAGGGACATCCGAGCAGTACTTC. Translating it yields CASSMLPGTSEQYF.